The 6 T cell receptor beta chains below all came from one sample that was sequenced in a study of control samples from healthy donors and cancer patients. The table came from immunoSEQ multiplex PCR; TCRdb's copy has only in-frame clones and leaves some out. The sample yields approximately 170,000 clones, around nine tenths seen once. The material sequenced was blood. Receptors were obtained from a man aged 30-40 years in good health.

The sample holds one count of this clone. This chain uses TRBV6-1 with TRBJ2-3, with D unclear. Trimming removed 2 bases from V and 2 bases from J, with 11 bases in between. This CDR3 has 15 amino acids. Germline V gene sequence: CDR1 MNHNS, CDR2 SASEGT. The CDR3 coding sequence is TGTGCCAGCAGTGAAAGCGATCCTACCACAGATACGCAGTATTTT. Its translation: CASSESDPTTDTQYF.

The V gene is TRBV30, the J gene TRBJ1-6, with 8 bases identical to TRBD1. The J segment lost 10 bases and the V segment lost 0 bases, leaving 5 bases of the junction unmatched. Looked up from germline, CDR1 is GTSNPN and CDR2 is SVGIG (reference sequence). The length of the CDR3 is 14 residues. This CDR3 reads CAWSVDRGGSPLHF. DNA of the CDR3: TGTGCCTGGAGTGTAGACAGGGGAGGATCACCCCTCCACTTT. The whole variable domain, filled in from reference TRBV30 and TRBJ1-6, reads SQTIHQWPATLVQPVGSPLSLECTVEGTSNPNLYWYRQAAGRGLQLLFYSVGIGQISSEVPQNLSASRPQDRQFILSSKKLLLSDSGFYLCAWSVDRGGSPLHFGNGTRLTVT.

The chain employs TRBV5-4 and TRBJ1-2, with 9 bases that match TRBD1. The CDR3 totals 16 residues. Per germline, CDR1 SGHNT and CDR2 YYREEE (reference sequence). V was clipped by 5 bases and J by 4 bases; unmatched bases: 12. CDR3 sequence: CASSPGGQGSSYGYTF. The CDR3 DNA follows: TGTGCCAGCAGTCCCGGGGGACAGGGAAGCTCCTATGGCTACACCTTC.

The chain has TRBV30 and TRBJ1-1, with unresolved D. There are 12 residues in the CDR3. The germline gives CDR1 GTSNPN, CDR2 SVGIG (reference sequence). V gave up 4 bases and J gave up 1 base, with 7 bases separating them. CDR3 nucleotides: TGTGCCTGGAAGTTGGGGAACACTGAAGCTTTCTTT. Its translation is CAWKLGNTEAFF.

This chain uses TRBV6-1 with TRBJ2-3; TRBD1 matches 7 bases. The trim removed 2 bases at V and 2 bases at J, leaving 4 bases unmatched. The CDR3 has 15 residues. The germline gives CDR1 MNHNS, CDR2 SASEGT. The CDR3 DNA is TGTGCCAGCAGTGAAAGACAGGGATACACAGATACGCAGTATTTT. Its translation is CASSERQGYTDTQYF.

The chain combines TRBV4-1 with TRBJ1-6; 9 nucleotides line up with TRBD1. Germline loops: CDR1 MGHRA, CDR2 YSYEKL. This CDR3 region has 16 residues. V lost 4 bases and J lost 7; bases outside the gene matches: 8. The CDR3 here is CASSRTGGVLNSPLHF. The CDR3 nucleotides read TGCGCCAGCAGCCGAACAGGGGGCGTTCTGAATTCACCCCTCCACTTT.